The 8 T cell receptor beta chains given below trace back to one sample, sequenced in a study of CD8+ T cells in alopecia areata. The sample's treatment: oral pan-JAK inhibitor, 5-10 mg twice daily. cDNA serving as the sequencing template came from extracted, reverse transcribed RNA. Some clones are missing from TCRdb's copy, which holds only in-frame ones; the method was immunoSEQ multiplex PCR. The data contain 150,000 to 200,000 clones, less than 65% of them seen just once; the ten biggest clones take up over 1%. This sample comprised CD4+ T cells sorted from blood, obtained at week 24, from a patient treated with tofacitinib. The receptor set was obtained from a human donor with alopecia areata.

CDR3 in amino acids: CASGHSPGSYEQYF. The CDR3 DNA reads TGCGCCAGCGGGCATTCGCCCGGCTCCTACGAGCAGTACTTC. V gene TRBV4-1 combines with J gene TRBJ2-7; D remains unclear. The V gene lost 8 bases and the J gene lost 0 bases, with 14 bases spanning the gap. CDR1 and CDR2 (germline): MGHRA, YSYEKL. The CDR3 runs to 14 residues.

This clone was counted only a few times. The chain couples TRBV30 to TRBJ1-6; D is uncertain. V gave up 0 bases and J gave up 7 bases, with 13 bases separating them. The CDR3 covers 15 residues. The germline V gene encodes CDR1 GTSNPN and CDR2 SVGIG (reference sequence). This CDR3 is CAWSVQRVGNSPLHF. The CDR3 DNA follows: TGTGCCTGGAGTGTACAGAGGGTCGGAAATTCACCCCTCCACTTT.

Turning to this clone: Its ends do not fully match the called genes, so a read error is possible. The chain recombines TRBV29-1 with TRBJ2-5; D may correspond to TRBD1 or TRBD2 (5 bases each). The CDR3 is 8 residues long. Germline V gene lookup returns CDR1 SQVTM and CDR2 ANQGSEA. The chain's CDR3 is CSVTGPHF. CDR3 nucleotides: TGCAGCGTGACGGGGCCCCACTTC.

V and J are TRBV12-5 and TRBJ2-7; D call uncertain. V shed 2 bases and J shed 1 base, with 6 bases lying between them. The CDR3 contains 13 residues. Germline V gives CDR1 LGHNT, CDR2 FRNRAP. The CDR3 is CASGLTSSYEQYF. The CDR3 DNA is TGTGCTAGTGGTTTGACGTCTTCCTACGAGCAGTACTTC.

The V and J genes are TRBV15 and TRBJ2-1, with 10 bases lining up with TRBD2. The CDR3 is 15 residues long. V shed 5 bases and J 5 bases; nucleotides not matched to a gene: 6. The germline CDR1 and CDR2 sequences are LNHNV and YYDKDF (reference sequence). CDR3 in amino acids: CATSRVAGGNNEQFF. The CDR3 DNA reads TGTGCCACCAGCCGAGTAGCGGGGGGAAACAATGAGCAGTTCTTC.

The genes are TRBV11-2 and TRBJ2-1, with D tentatively TRBD1 (6 bases). This CDR3 spans 15 amino acids. The germline gives CDR1 SGHAT, CDR2 FQNNGV. V gave up 5 bases and J gave up 7 bases, with 18 bases separating them. CDR3 sequence reads: CASSPQGFGQNEQFF. CDR3 coding DNA: TGTGCCAGCAGCCCCCAGGGGTTTGGGCAGAATGAGCAGTTCTTC.

The chain couples TRBV29-1 to TRBJ1-4, with no clear D. The V gene lost 4 bases and the J gene lost 6 bases, with 12 bases spanning the gap. The CDR3 length is 13 residues. Germline CDR1 is SQVTM and CDR2 is ANQGSEA. Here the CDR3 reads CSVVEVGDEKLFF. The CDR3, as DNA: TGCAGCGTTGTAGAAGTAGGAGATGAAAAACTGTTTTTT.

V gene TRBV4-1 combines with J gene TRBJ1-5; no reliable D call. The germline V and J ends were trimmed by 1 base and 0 bases, with 10 bases remaining between them. Germline assignment: CDR1 MGHRA and CDR2 YSYEKL. The CDR3 is 16 residues long. The CDR3 DNA sequence: TGCGCCAGCAGCCAAGGGTGGGCCCATAGCAATCAGCCCCAGCATTTT. This encodes CASSQGWAHSNQPQHF.